Each of the 12 T cell receptor beta chains below was sequenced from the same sample in a study of T cell changes during pregnancy in multiple sclerosis. The method was immunoSEQ multiplex PCR; TCRdb's version includes in-frame clones alone and lacks a portion of them. In the table there are 85,000 to 130,000 clones, about 89% of which are singletons. The source was peripheral blood, collected before pregnancy. Source of these receptors: a female donor with multiple sclerosis, enrolled in a pregnancy study.

This chain uses TRBV5-5 with TRBJ2-7; TRBD2 might be the D (5 bases). The CDR3 is made up of 15 amino acids. The germline V gene has CDR1 SGHKS and CDR2 YYEKEE (reference sequence). V lost 0 bases to trimming and J lost 4 bases, with 14 bases between them. The CDR3 spells CASSLGVRSGYEQYF. DNA of the CDR3: TGTGCCAGCAGCTTGGGGGTTCGATCGGGGTACGAGCAGTACTTC.

V is TRBV19 and J is TRBJ1-6; TRBD1 matches at 7 bases. This CDR3 contains 13 residues. The V segment lost 7 bases and the J segment 9 bases; nucleotides outside the gene matches: 6. The germline CDR1 and CDR2 sequences are LNHDA and SQIVND (reference sequence). Here the CDR3 DNA reads TGTGCCAGTACCCCGACAGGGACTTCACCCCTCCACTTT. This sequence encodes CASTPTGTSPLHF.

The J gene is TRBJ2-1, the V gene TRBV14; the D is unclear. This CDR3 is built from 14 residues. CDR1 and CDR2 (germline): SGHDN, FVKESK. V was trimmed by 1 base and J by 0 bases, leaving 4 bases between them. The CDR3, as DNA: TGTGCCAGCAGCCAAGCAGGCTCCTACAATGAGCAGTTCTTC. Translating gives CASSQAGSYNEQFF.

The rearrangement uses TRBV6-5 and TRBJ1-2, with D tentatively TRBD1 (5 bases). Germline values: CDR1 MNHEY, CDR2 SVGAGI. The CDR3 is made up of 14 amino acids. Trimming left V 4 bases short and J 4 bases short, with 13 bases between. CDR3 nucleotide sequence: TGTGCCAGCAGTTTTTCGACAGCGCCCTATGGCTACACCTTC. It encodes CASSFSTAPYGYTF.

This clone was seen a single time. The chain employs TRBV19 and TRBJ1-5; D ambiguous. The CDR3 loop spans 12 amino acids. CDR1 is LNHDA, CDR2 SQIVND, per germline (reference sequence). V lost 3 bases to trimming and J lost 6 bases, with 6 bases between them. CDR3 nucleotides: TGTGCCAGTAGTATTGCGGGTCAGCCCCAGCATTTT. Protein sequence: CASSIAGQPQHF.

The table lists this clone with a count of one. The chain couples TRBV5-6 to TRBJ2-1; TRBD1 aligns across 7 bases. The CDR3 extends over 15 amino acids. In germline, CDR1 is SGHDT, CDR2 YYEEEE. V shed 3 bases and J 5 bases; nucleotides not matched to a gene: 8. CDR3: CASSSYRGPNNEQFF. CDR3 nucleotide sequence: TGTGCCAGCAGCTCCTACAGGGGACCGAACAATGAGCAGTTCTTC.

This clone was seen just once. The chain uses TRBV4-3 and TRBJ2-2, with D possibly matching TRBD2 (6 bases). The length of the CDR3 is 13 residues. The V gene's germline CDR1 is LGHNA and CDR2 YSLEER. Trimming removed 9 bases from V and 1 base from J, with 9 bases in between. Here the CDR3 DNA reads TGCGCCAGTAGGGGAGGGAACACCGGGGAGCTGTTTTTT. Residues: CASRGGNTGELFF.

The rearrangement links TRBV6-5 to TRBJ2-5; 11 nucleotides match TRBD2. Unmatched junction bases numbered 1, after V lost 3 bases and J lost 1 base. The CDR3 extends over 15 amino acids. Germline V CDR1 and CDR2: MNHEY, SVGAGI. The CDR3 protein is CASSYLAGGQETQYF. For the CDR3, the DNA is TGTGCCAGCAGTTATCTAGCGGGGGGCCAAGAGACCCAGTACTTC.

This chain connects TRBV7-9 to TRBJ1-1; D unclear. V was clipped by 0 bases and J by 7 bases, with 6 bases between them. Per the germline V gene, CDR1 is SEHNR and CDR2 is FQNEAQ (reference sequence). The CDR3 spans 12 residues. The CDR3 here is CASSLAAGEAFF. As DNA, the CDR3 is TGTGCCAGCAGCTTAGCGGCAGGTGAAGCTTTCTTT.

The J gene is TRBJ2-5, the V gene TRBV7-9; 10 bases match TRBD2. Trimming cost V 2 bases and J 5 bases; bases outside gene matches: 8. The CDR3 loop spans 16 amino acids. CDR1 SEHNR and CDR2 FQNEAQ come from the germline V gene (reference sequence). The CDR3 coding sequence is TGTGCCAGCAGCTTAAATAGCGGGGGGCCGGATGAGACCCAGTACTTC. Residues: CASSLNSGGPDETQYF. The full variable domain, its missing parts supplied by reference TRBV7-9 and TRBJ2-5, is DTGVSQNPRHKITKRGQNVTFRCDPISEHNRLYWYRQTLGQGPEFLTYFQNEAQLEKSRLLSDRFSAERPKGSFSTLEIQRTEQGDSAMYLCASSLNSGGPDETQYFGPGTRLLVL.

The genes are TRBV7-2 and TRBJ2-2; 9 bases align to TRBD2. Germline V lookup: CDR1 SGHTA, CDR2 FQGNSA. The CDR3 has 19 amino acids. The J segment lost 4 bases and the V segment lost 4 bases, leaving 16 bases of the junction unmatched. The CDR3 here is CASSSPLLAGGPSTGELFF. The CDR3 coding sequence is TGTGCCAGCAGCTCTCCCCTCTTGGCGGGAGGGCCGAGCACCGGGGAGCTGTTTTTT.

The V call is TRBV10-3, the J call TRBJ2-5; unclear D gene. There are 17 residues in the CDR3. Trimming left V 3 bases short and J 1 base short, with 18 bases between. Germline CDR1 ENHRY, CDR2 SYGVKD. In DNA form, the CDR3 reads TGTGCCATCAGTGACCCTTCCAGAGGTCAGAGCCAAGAGACCCAGTACTTC. Translating gives CAISDPSRGQSQETQYF.